This T cell receptor (beta chain) was identified during a study of blood T cell repertoires in COVID-19. The overall study: Sources were T cells, B-cell-depleted T cells, or PBMCs; the material itself was cDNA or gDNA.

Trimming cost V 2 bases and J 5 bases; bases outside gene matches: 5. This CDR3 has 16 amino acids. CDR1 MNHEY and CDR2 SVGEGT come from the germline V gene. Profiled with immunoSEQ multiplex PCR; TCRdb holds only in-frame clones, not every one. Of 270,000 or so clones listed, approximately 90% were seen once; the top ten hold about 3%. Sequencing was carried out using peripheral blood. The gene calls are TRBV6-2 or TRBV6-3 and TRBJ2-1, with 11 bases matching TRBD2. This TCR derives from a woman aged 30 to 39 with active or convalescent COVID-19. The CDR3 region is CASSYPGLAGHNEQFF. DNA for the CDR3: TGTGCCAGCAGTTACCCCGGACTAGCGGGTCACAATGAGCAGTTCTTC.